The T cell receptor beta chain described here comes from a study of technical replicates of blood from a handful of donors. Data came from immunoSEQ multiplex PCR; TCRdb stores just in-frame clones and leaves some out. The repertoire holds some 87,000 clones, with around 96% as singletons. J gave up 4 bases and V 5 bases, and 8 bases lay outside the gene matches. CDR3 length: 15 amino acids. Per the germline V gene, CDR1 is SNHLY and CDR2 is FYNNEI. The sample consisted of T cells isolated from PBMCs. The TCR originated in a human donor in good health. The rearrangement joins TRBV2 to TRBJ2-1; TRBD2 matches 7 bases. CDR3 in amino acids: CASSPGLADYNEQFF. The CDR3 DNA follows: TGTGCCAGCAGTCCGGGCCTAGCGGATTACAATGAGCAGTTCTTC.